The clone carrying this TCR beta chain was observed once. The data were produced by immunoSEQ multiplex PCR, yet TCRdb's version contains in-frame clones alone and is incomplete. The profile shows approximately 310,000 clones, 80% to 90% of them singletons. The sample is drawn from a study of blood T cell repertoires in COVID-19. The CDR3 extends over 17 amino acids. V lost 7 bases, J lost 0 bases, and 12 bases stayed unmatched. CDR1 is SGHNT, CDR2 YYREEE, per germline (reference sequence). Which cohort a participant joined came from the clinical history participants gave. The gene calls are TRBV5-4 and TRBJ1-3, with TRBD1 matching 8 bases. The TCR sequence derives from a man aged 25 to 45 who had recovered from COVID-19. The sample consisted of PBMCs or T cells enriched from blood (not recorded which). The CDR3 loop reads CASGKKGDRSSGNTIYF. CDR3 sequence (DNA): TGTGCCAGCGGAAAAAAGGGGGACAGGAGCTCTGGAAACACCATATATTTT.